In its sample, the clone carrying this T cell receptor (beta chain) was seen once. Some clones are missing from TCRdb's copy, which holds only in-frame ones; the method was immunoSEQ multiplex PCR. The sample carries roughly 80,000 clones, about four fifths recorded once. Between the trimmed V and J ends, which lost 4 bases and 11 bases, there was a span of 12 bases. CDR3 size: 12 residues. Germline V gives CDR1 SGHVS, CDR2 FNYEAQ. The data stem from a study of blood T cell repertoires in COVID-19. Study information: The United States, Italy and Spain supplied acute and convalescent COVID-19 samples.

The specimen was peripheral blood. The gene calls are TRBV7-6 and TRBJ1-3; D gene uncertain. The TCR sequence derives from a human donor in a cohort sampled during active COVID-19. CDR3 DNA: TGTGCCAGCAGCTCCTCAAATAGTGCCATATATTTT. It yields the protein CASSSSNSAIYF.